These T cell receptor beta chains were read from a single sample in a study of CD4 and CD8 cells across lung adenocarcinoma regions. TCRdb re-called the PCR reads with MiXCR, one entry per CDR3 protein. Counted here are 20,000 or so distinct CDR3 sequences, around 50% occurring once; the ten biggest clones make up 34%. The source material was CD8+ T cells from the margin of a lung tumor. Source of these receptors: a male donor with lung adenocarcinoma. The CD4 and CD8 labels of this study may be unreliable. CDR3s include the opening cysteine and the closing phenylalanine or tryptophan. The order of the fields is V gene, D gene, J gene, clone size, CDR3 DNA, CDR3 protein. The D gene is left open where the match is weak. A clone size is listed for some rows: how often the clone was seen (once, few, many), or a class if it is expanded.

V: TRBV7-6; D: TRBD1; J: TRBJ2-2; size: .; DNA: TGTGCCAGTCAGGGGGTACACACCGGGGAGTTGTTTTTT; CDR3: CASQGVHTGELFF
V: TRBV27; D: TRBD1; J: TRBJ2-2; size: few; DNA: TGTGCCAGCAGTACACGTGACAGGGTAAGCGGGGAGCTGTTTTTT; CDR3: CASSTRDRVSGELFF
V: TRBV5-1; D: .; J: TRBJ2-7; size: many; DNA: TGCGCCAGCAGCTTGTTGGGGGTCTACGAGCAGTACTTC; CDR3: CASSLLGVYEQYF
V: TRBV7-9; D: .; J: TRBJ2-7; size: few; DNA: TGTGCCAGCAGCTTCGGGACAAACGCCTACGAGCAGTACTTC; CDR3: CASSFGTNAYEQYF
V: TRBV6-1; D: .; J: TRBJ2-4; size: .; DNA: TGTGCCAGCAGTGAAGCGGGGCTGTGGGTTAGGGACACGCAGTACTTC; CDR3: CASSEAGLWVRDTQYF
V: TRBV4-1; D: .; J: TRBJ1-6; size: .; DNA: TGCGCCAGCAGCCAACGGACGAAGATGGGCGGGGATTCACCCCTCCACTTT; CDR3: CASSQRTKMGGDSPLHF
V: TRBV12-3/TRBV12-4; D: TRBD2; J: TRBJ2-5; size: .; DNA: TGTGCCAGCAGTTCTTTGGGCGGGAGTGGCCCCCAAGAGACCCAGTACTTC; CDR3: CASSSLGGSGPQETQYF
V: TRBV7-7; D: TRBD1; J: TRBJ2-1; size: .; DNA: TGTGCTAGCAGCTCCGACAGGGGCGGGGAGCAGTTCTTC; CDR3: CASSSDRGGEQFF
V: TRBV9; D: TRBD2; J: TRBJ2-3; size: .; DNA: TGTGCCAGCAGCGTAGGCCGAGCGGGGGTCGATACGCAGTATTTT; CDR3: CASSVGRAGVDTQYF
V: TRBV11-2; D: .; J: TRBJ2-1; size: many; DNA: TGTGCCAGCAGCTTAGAAGGGCACGGTTACAATGAGCAGTTCTTC; CDR3: CASSLEGHGYNEQFF
V: TRBV6-1; D: .; J: TRBJ2-6; size: .; DNA: TGTGCCGGCAGGGGAGGGGGGGGGGGGGGGGGGGCCAACGTCCTGACTTTC; CDR3: CAGRGGGGGGGANVLTF
V: TRBV6-5; D: TRBD1; J: TRBJ2-2; size: .; DNA: TGTGCCAGCAGTTTACCCTGGACAGGGGCAACCGGGGAGCTGTTTTTT; CDR3: CASSLPWTGATGELFF
V: TRBV6-1; D: .; J: TRBJ2-4; size: .; DNA: TGTGCCAGGGGGGGGGGGCAGGGGGTGCGTTTGGGGGGCAAGACCCTGTCCTTC; CDR3: CARGGGQGVRLGGKTLSF
V: TRBV27; D: TRBD1; J: TRBJ1-4; size: .; DNA: TGTGCCAGCAGATTAGCAGGGGGCAATGAAAAACTGTTTTTT; CDR3: CASRLAGGNEKLFF
V: TRBV12-5; D: .; J: TRBJ2-4; size: .; DNA: TGTGCTAGTGGGGGGCGTGAGGGAGGCCCCCAGTATTTC; CDR3: CASGGREGGPQYF
V: TRBV25-1; D: .; J: TRBJ2-2; size: .; DNA: TGTGCCAGCAGTGCCGGGACGAACACCGGGGAGCTGTTTTTT; CDR3: CASSAGTNTGELFF
V: TRBV6-1; D: .; J: TRBJ1-2; size: many; DNA: TGTGCCAGCAGCGCACAGGGAGGCGAGTATGGCTACACCTTC; CDR3: CASSAQGGEYGYTF
V: TRBV3-1; D: .; J: TRBJ2-3; size: .; DNA: TGTGCCAGCAGCCAAGGCCCCGTTACGACTAGCACAGATACGCAGTATTTT; CDR3: CASSQGPVTTSTDTQYF